This entry lists 18 T cell receptor beta chains sequenced from one sample in a study of blood T cell repertoires in COVID-19. Assay used: immunoSEQ multiplex PCR; TCRdb lists only in-frame clones, some missing. The sample has 65,000 or so clones, about 80% seen once. Sequencing was carried out using peripheral blood. The source is a man in his sixties with acute or convalescent COVID-19.

V usage is TRBV27 and J usage is TRBJ1-1; D may be TRBD1 (6 bases). The CDR3 length is 18 residues. With 1 base removed from V and 4 bases from J, the gap between germline ends came to 22 bases. CDR1 and CDR2 (germline): MNHEY, SMNVEV (reference sequence). The CDR3 protein is CASSLWGQGVVKGTEAFF. In DNA form, the CDR3 reads TGTGCCAGCAGTTTATGGGGACAAGGGGTGGTGAAGGGCACTGAAGCTTTCTTT.

The chain recombines TRBV7-6 with TRBJ2-1; possibly TRBD1 for D (6 bases). The CDR3 extends over 16 amino acids. V was cut by 2 bases and J by 1 base, with 12 bases left in between. Germline CDR1 reads SGHVS; CDR2 reads FNYEAQ. The chain's CDR3 is CASSLMVGQSYNEQFF. As DNA, the CDR3 is TGTGCCAGCAGCTTAATGGTGGGACAATCCTACAATGAGCAGTTCTTC.

In DNA form, the CDR3 reads TGTGCCAGCAGCTTGATGGAGTGGAATGAAAAACTGTTTTTT. Residues: CASSLMEWNEKLFF. The chain couples TRBV5-5 to TRBJ1-4; D remains ambiguous. CDR3 length: 14 residues. Germline-derived CDR1 and CDR2 are SGHKS and YYEKEE (reference sequence). V lost 1 base to trimming and J lost 5 bases, with 9 bases between them.

The chain recombines TRBV6-1 with TRBJ1-1, with a possible D match to TRBD1 (5 bases). The CDR3 extends over 15 amino acids. Germline lookup yields CDR1 MNHNS and CDR2 SASEGT. V was shortened by 1 base and J by 6 bases, with 15 bases between the two germline ends. CDR3 sequence: CASSEVKGQGPEAFF. CDR3 in DNA: TGTGCCAGCAGTGAAGTAAAAGGGCAGGGCCCTGAAGCTTTCTTT.

V is TRBV4-1 and J is TRBJ2-7, with D maybe TRBD1 (6 bases). Germline-derived CDR1 and CDR2 are MGHRA and YSYEKL. V shed 0 bases and J shed 7 bases, with 19 bases lying between them. The CDR3 covers 16 residues. The CDR3 nucleotides read TGCGCCAGCAGCCAAGATGGAACAGGGACGGTTGGGGAGCAGTACTTC. Translated, it gives CASSQDGTGTVGEQYF.

The chain carries TRBV4-1 and TRBJ2-1; D possibly corresponds to TRBD1 (8 bases). Between the trimmed V and J ends, which lost 2 bases and 12 bases, there was a span of 14 bases. The CDR3 is made up of 13 amino acids. Germline lookup yields CDR1 MGHRA and CDR2 YSYEKL. The CDR3 loop reads CASSQTGGEVQFF. In DNA form, the CDR3 reads TGCGCCAGCAGCCAAACAGGGGGGGAAGTGCAGTTCTTC.

This chain links TRBV9 with TRBJ2-1; TRBD2 aligns across 9 bases. There are 14 residues in the CDR3. J lost 8 bases, V lost 0 bases, and 3 bases had no gene match. Germline V gene data show CDR1 as SGDLS and CDR2 as YYNGEE. In DNA, the CDR3 is TGTGCCAGCAGCGTAGAGGGACTAGCATATGAGCAGTTCTTC. Its translation is CASSVEGLAYEQFF.

The genes are TRBV4-1 and TRBJ2-7, with a possible D match to TRBD1 (6 bases). Germline V lookup: CDR1 MGHRA, CDR2 YSYEKL. This CDR3 region has 14 residues. The V end was cut by 4 bases, the J end by 3 bases, with 13 bases between. CDR3 coding DNA: TGCGCCAGCAGCCGCGAACAGGGACGCTACGAGCAGTACTTC. Protein product: CASSREQGRYEQYF.

There are a few counts of this clone. V and J are TRBV29-1 and TRBJ1-1; 9 bases agree with TRBD1. This CDR3 contains 15 residues. From germline, CDR1 is SQVTM and CDR2 ANQGSEA. Trimming cost V 5 bases and J 0 bases; bases outside gene matches: 7. CDR3 sequence: CSVPGTGLMNTEAFF. The CDR3, as DNA: TGCAGCGTTCCTGGGACAGGGCTGATGAACACTGAAGCTTTCTTT.

CDR3 DNA sequence: TGTGCCAGCAGCTTAAGAGGAAGCGGGTTACGCACAGATACGCAGTATTTT. It translates to CASSLRGSGLRTDTQYF. This chain connects TRBV7-3 to TRBJ2-3, with a weak D call TRBD2 (6 bases). V was pared by 1 base and J by 1 base, with 15 bases between. The germline CDR1 and CDR2 sequences are SGHTA and FQGTGA. The CDR3 totals 17 residues.

The chain uses TRBV28 and TRBJ2-5; tentatively, D is TRBD2 (7 bases). The V end lost 7 bases, the J end lost 4 bases, and 16 bases lay between the germline ends. The CDR3 has 14 amino acids. Germline lookup yields CDR1 MDHEN and CDR2 SYDVKM. The CDR3 spells CASILRGGGETQYF. The CDR3 DNA is TGTGCCAGCATCCTAAGGGGGGGCGGAGAGACCCAGTACTTC.

The V call is TRBV5-5, the J call TRBJ2-3; 8 bases align to TRBD1. CDR1 SGHKS and CDR2 YYEKEE come from the germline V gene (reference sequence). V was pared by 3 bases and J by 1 base, with 1 base of the junction left unmatched. The CDR3 loop spans 14 amino acids. The CDR3 DNA sequence: TGTGCCAGCAGCTCGACAGGGGGCACAGATACGCAGTATTTT. Translation: CASSSTGGTDTQYF.

The rearrangement uses TRBV12-3 or TRBV12-4 and TRBJ2-7; TRBD2 is a possible D gene (6 bases). This CDR3 has 13 amino acids. Trimming took 5 bases from V and 6 from J, leaving 14 bases between them. This CDR3 reads CASSPGLGGEQYF. The CDR3 region has the DNA TGTGCCAGCAGTCCAGGACTGGGAGGCGAGCAGTACTTC.

CDR3 sequence: CASSPGQGAWGYTF. As DNA, the CDR3 is TGCGCCAGCAGCCCGGGACAGGGGGCTTGGGGCTACACCTTC. The V call is TRBV5-1, the J call TRBJ1-2, with 12 bases identical to TRBD1. The CDR3 contains 14 residues. Trimming took 4 bases from V and 8 from J; bases not matched to a gene: 6. The germline gives CDR1 SGHRS, CDR2 YFSETQ. Full variable domain (outside the CDR3, taken from reference TRBV5-1 and TRBJ1-2): KAGVTQTPRYLIKTRGQQVTLSCSPISGHRSVSWYQQTPGQGLQFLFEYFSETQRNKGNFPGRFSGRQFSNSRSEMNVSTLELGDSALYLCASSPGQGAWGYTFGSGTRLTVV.

This clone was detected only once. V is TRBV24-1 and J is TRBJ1-2; 9 nucleotides agree with TRBD1. Germline lookup yields CDR1 KGHDR and CDR2 SFDVKD. This CDR3 is 13 amino acids long. V was clipped by 6 bases and J by 8 bases; unmatched bases: 6. The CDR3 here is CATSQQGAKGYTF. The CDR3 DNA reads TGTGCCACCAGTCAACAGGGGGCGAAGGGCTACACCTTC.

This sequence joins TRBV27 and TRBJ1-4; 7 nucleotides align to TRBD1. This CDR3 has 14 residues. Germline V gene data show CDR1 as MNHEY and CDR2 as SMNVEV (reference sequence). V was clipped by 2 bases and J by 8 bases; unmatched bases: 5. Here the CDR3 DNA reads TGTGCCAGCAGTTTAAACAGGGGTGGGGAAAAACTGTTTTTT. This codes for CASSLNRGGEKLFF.

The genes are TRBV24-1 and TRBJ1-2; possible D gene TRBD1, 5 bases. This CDR3 is 12 amino acids long. Germline V gives CDR1 KGHDR, CDR2 SFDVKD. V gave up 7 bases and J gave up 7 bases, with 12 bases separating them. CDR3 in amino acids: CATSLSGGGYTF. The CDR3, as DNA: TGTGCCACCAGCCTTTCCGGGGGTGGCTACACCTTC.

The V call is TRBV2, the J call TRBJ2-7; weak D call: TRBD2 (6 bases). This CDR3 contains 12 residues. The germline CDR1 and CDR2 sequences are SNHLY and FYNNEI. Between the trimmed V and J ends, which lost 6 bases and 0 bases, there was a span of 6 bases. The DNA of the CDR3 is TGTGCCAGCAGGGACTACTCCTACGAGCAGTACTTC. Translated: CASRDYSYEQYF.